The entry below gives a single T cell receptor (beta chain) sequence along with its context. Antigen: not known. Some clones are missing from TCRdb's copy, which holds only in-frame ones; the method was immunoSEQ multiplex PCR. Among 25,000 to 30,000 clones, 70% were seen once, and the ten largest hold around 26%. This sample is part of a study of PD-1 blockade in classical Hodgkin lymphoma. About the research overall: A 3 mg/kg intravenous dose of nivolumab was received by patients every 2 weeks.

Trimming cost V 6 bases and J 6 bases, with 8 bases left between them. CDR3 length equals 11 residues. CDR1 MNHEY and CDR2 SVGAGI come from the germline V gene. Whole-study findings and limits: Healthy donors were reported to have higher baseline TCR diversity than newly diagnosed patients. Nothing has yet pinned down what causes the repertoire differences, possibly disease activity or prior therapy.

Relapse after autologous stem cell transplantation occurred in every patient, and brentuximab vedotin exposure varied. Complete response, partial response or progressive disease constituted the best responses recorded. Sequencing used peripheral blood mononuclear cells (PBMCs), obtained before the second cycle of nivolumab. This chain links TRBV6-5 with TRBJ1-1; D is uncertain. The TCR was taken from a human donor with classical Hodgkin lymphoma. As DNA, the CDR3 is TGTGCCAGCAGCGAATGGGCTGAAGCTTTCTTT. Protein: CASSEWAEAFF.